A selection of T cell receptor beta chains follows, all from one sample in a study of beta chain features in type 1 diabetes. Only in-frame clones appear in the TCRdb table, and some are missing; sequencing was by immunoSEQ multiplex PCR. Altogether almost 350,000 clones are present, 7% to 9% being singletons, with the ten largest covering approximately 0.47%. The sequencing input was central memory CD4+ T cells from blood. These receptors all come from a woman aged 18 to 35 in good health. Both conserved end residues are part of each CDR3. A D gene is named only where the DNA matches it firmly. Clone size is not always given. Where it is, it says once, few, many or a class for expanded clones.

d_gene: TRBD1; j_gene: TRBJ1-2; abundance: few; len: 14; v_gene: TRBV11-2; CDR3aa: CASSQSDRAVGYTF; CDR3nt: TGTGCCAGCAGCCAATCCGACAGGGCTGTCGGCTACACCTTC
d_gene: .; j_gene: TRBJ2-7; abundance: few; len: 13; v_gene: TRBV6-6; CDR3aa: CASSYRVGYEQYF; CDR3nt: TGTGCCAGCAGTTACAGGGTCGGCTACGAGCAGTACTTC
d_gene: .; j_gene: TRBJ1-5; abundance: many; len: 13; v_gene: TRBV29-1; CDR3aa: CSVLENSNQPQHF; CDR3nt: TGCAGCGTTTTAGAGAATAGCAATCAGCCCCAGCATTTT
d_gene: .; j_gene: TRBJ1-5; abundance: many; len: 15; v_gene: TRBV18; CDR3aa: CASSSGTLRVQPQHF; CDR3nt: TGTGCCAGCTCCTCGGGGACGCTGAGGGTTCAGCCCCAGCATTTT
d_gene: .; j_gene: TRBJ1-2; abundance: few; len: 13; v_gene: TRBV6-1; CDR3aa: CASRGTVKGGYTF; CDR3nt: TGTGCCAGCAGAGGGACGGTAAAAGGGGGCTACACCTTC
d_gene: .; j_gene: TRBJ2-7; abundance: .; len: 14; v_gene: TRBV11-2; CDR3aa: CASSLEWVGRGQYF; CDR3nt: TGTGCCAGCAGCTTAGAGTGGGTTGGCCGTGGGCAGTACTTC
d_gene: TRBD1; j_gene: TRBJ1-4; abundance: .; len: 14; v_gene: TRBV5-1; CDR3aa: CASSLLQGAEKLFF; CDR3nt: TGCGCCAGCAGCCTTTTACAGGGGGCAGAAAAACTGTTTTTT
d_gene: .; j_gene: TRBJ2-2; abundance: few; len: 15; v_gene: TRBV4-3; CDR3aa: CASSQEWRGTGELFF; CDR3nt: TGCGCCAGCAGCCAAGAGTGGAGGGGGACCGGGGAGCTGTTTTTT
d_gene: TRBD1; j_gene: TRBJ1-5; abundance: .; len: 15; v_gene: TRBV6-5; CDR3aa: CASSYAGTGNQPQHF; CDR3nt: TGTGCCAGCAGTTACGCGGGGACAGGGAATCAGCCCCAGCATTTT
d_gene: .; j_gene: TRBJ2-5; abundance: few; len: 13; v_gene: TRBV7-2; CDR3aa: CASSLGSSLSQYF; CDR3nt: TGTGCCAGCAGCTTAGGCAGTAGCCTGAGCCAGTACTTC
d_gene: TRBD1; j_gene: TRBJ2-2; abundance: .; len: 17; v_gene: TRBV5-6; CDR3aa: CASSTGPGQVNTGELFF; CDR3nt: TGTGCCAGCAGCACAGGTCCGGGACAGGTCAACACCGGGGAGCTGTTTTTT
d_gene: .; j_gene: TRBJ1-1; abundance: many; len: 11; v_gene: TRBV28; CDR3aa: CASSPGTEAFF; CDR3nt: TGTGCCAGCAGCCCGGGGACTGAAGCTTTCTTT
d_gene: .; j_gene: TRBJ2-2; abundance: few; len: 15; v_gene: TRBV13; CDR3aa: CASSLADLSAGELFF; CDR3nt: TGTGCCAGCAGCTTAGCCGACTTATCCGCCGGGGAGCTGTTTTTT
d_gene: .; j_gene: TRBJ2-2; abundance: .; len: 16; v_gene: TRBV18; CDR3aa: CASSRFGQTNTGELFF; CDR3nt: TGTGCCAGCTCACGTTTCGGACAGACGAACACCGGGGAGCTGTTTTTT
d_gene: .; j_gene: TRBJ1-2; abundance: few; len: 11; v_gene: TRBV20-1; CDR3aa: CSEVTALGYTF; CDR3nt: TGCAGTGAAGTGACAGCGTTAGGCTACACCTTC
d_gene: .; j_gene: TRBJ2-5; abundance: .; len: 13; v_gene: TRBV27; CDR3aa: CASRANYQETQYF; CDR3nt: TGTGCCAGCAGGGCCAACTATCAAGAGACCCAGTACTTC
d_gene: .; j_gene: TRBJ1-5; abundance: .; len: 14; v_gene: TRBV19; CDR3aa: CASSIFQGHQPQHF; CDR3nt: TGTGCCAGTAGTATATTTCAAGGGCATCAGCCCCAGCATTTT
d_gene: TRBD2; j_gene: TRBJ2-3; abundance: few; len: 17; v_gene: TRBV15; CDR3aa: CATSRLQSAGDTDTQYF; CDR3nt: TGTGCCACCAGCAGGCTCCAGAGCGCGGGAGACACAGATACGCAGTATTTT
d_gene: .; j_gene: TRBJ2-3; abundance: few; len: 15; v_gene: TRBV5-6; CDR3aa: CASSPRDIFTDTQYF; CDR3nt: TGTGCCAGCAGCCCCCGGGACATTTTCACAGATACGCAGTATTTT
d_gene: .; j_gene: TRBJ2-2; abundance: few; len: 14; v_gene: TRBV28; CDR3aa: CASSTLLRSGELFF; CDR3nt: TGTGCCAGCAGTACTCTACTGCGATCCGGGGAGCTGTTTTTT
d_gene: TRBD2; j_gene: TRBJ2-2; abundance: .; len: 18; v_gene: TRBV4-3; CDR3aa: CASSRHLAGETVGGELFF; CDR3nt: TGCGCCAGCAGCCGACACCTAGCGGGAGAAACCGTAGGCGGGGAGCTGTTTTTT
d_gene: .; j_gene: TRBJ1-5; abundance: few; len: 12; v_gene: TRBV15; CDR3aa: CATRAGEEPQHF; CDR3nt: TGTGCCACCAGAGCAGGGGAAGAGCCCCAGCATTTT
d_gene: TRBD1; j_gene: TRBJ1-1; abundance: few; len: 13; v_gene: TRBV6-1; CDR3aa: CASSEPGQGMAFF; CDR3nt: TGTGCCAGCAGTGAACCGGGACAGGGGATGGCTTTCTTT
d_gene: .; j_gene: TRBJ1-3; abundance: .; len: 14; v_gene: TRBV9; CDR3aa: CASSGGDGGNTIYF; CDR3nt: TGTGCCAGCAGCGGAGGGGACGGAGGAAACACCATATATTTT
d_gene: .; j_gene: TRBJ2-5; abundance: few; len: 17; v_gene: TRBV18; CDR3aa: CASSPPRTGGGQETQYF; CDR3nt: TGTGCCAGCTCACCACCTCGGACTGGGGGAGGCCAAGAGACCCAGTACTTC
d_gene: TRBD2; j_gene: TRBJ2-1; abundance: few; len: 13; v_gene: TRBV7-2; CDR3aa: CASSRNQGGEQFF; CDR3nt: TGTGCCAGCAGCCGAAATCAGGGAGGGGAGCAGTTCTTC
d_gene: .; j_gene: TRBJ1-2; abundance: few; len: 14; v_gene: TRBV19; CDR3aa: CASSSRGRGGGYTF; CDR3nt: TGTGCCAGTAGTTCGAGAGGCCGGGGTGGTGGCTACACCTTC
d_gene: .; j_gene: TRBJ2-1; abundance: many; len: 13; v_gene: TRBV28; CDR3aa: CASSSLGGHEQFF; CDR3nt: TGTGCCAGCAGTTCGCTAGGAGGACATGAGCAGTTCTTC
d_gene: .; j_gene: TRBJ2-7; abundance: few; len: 15; v_gene: TRBV4-2; CDR3aa: CASSRPGHSRYEQYF; CDR3nt: TGTGCCAGCAGTCGACCGGGACATTCTCGCTACGAGCAGTACTTC
d_gene: TRBD2; j_gene: TRBJ2-5; abundance: .; len: 16; v_gene: TRBV5-1; CDR3aa: CASSLGTSGTQETQYF; CDR3nt: TGCGCCAGCAGCTTAGGGACTAGCGGGACCCAAGAGACCCAGTACTTC
d_gene: .; j_gene: TRBJ2-1; abundance: .; len: 15; v_gene: TRBV10-2; CDR3aa: CASTRDWLEVDEQFF; CDR3nt: TGCGCCAGCACACGGGACTGGCTAGAAGTCGATGAGCAGTTCTTC
d_gene: .; j_gene: TRBJ1-5; abundance: .; len: 19; v_gene: TRBV4-3; CDR3aa: CASSQDPLSEGGIRQPQHF; CDR3nt: TGCGCCAGCAGCCAAGACCCCCTTTCGGAGGGTGGGATTCGTCAGCCCCAGCATTTT
d_gene: .; j_gene: TRBJ2-3; abundance: .; len: 12; v_gene: TRBV7-9; CDR3aa: CASSRTVDTQYF; CDR3nt: TGTGCCAGCAGCCGGACAGTCGATACGCAGTATTTT
d_gene: TRBD1; j_gene: TRBJ1-2; abundance: .; len: 14; v_gene: TRBV7-2; CDR3aa: CASSLGFGTDGYTF; CDR3nt: TGTGCCAGCAGCTTAGGATTCGGGACAGATGGCTACACCTTC
d_gene: .; j_gene: TRBJ1-2; abundance: .; len: 11; v_gene: TRBV20-1; CDR3aa: CSAALYYGYTF; CDR3nt: TGCAGTGCGGCTCTATATTATGGCTACACCTTC
d_gene: .; j_gene: TRBJ2-3; abundance: many; len: 12; v_gene: TRBV18; CDR3aa: CASSTGTDTQYF; CDR3nt: TGTGCCAGCTCAACCGGCACAGATACGCAGTATTTT
d_gene: TRBD1; j_gene: TRBJ2-3; abundance: few; len: 15; v_gene: TRBV5-1; CDR3aa: CASSRKTGGTDTQYF; CDR3nt: TGCGCCAGCAGCAGAAAGACAGGGGGTACAGATACGCAGTATTTT
d_gene: .; j_gene: TRBJ2-1; abundance: .; len: 16; v_gene: TRBV14; CDR3aa: CASSPASVASYNEQFF; CDR3nt: TGTGCCAGCAGCCCGGCAAGCGTGGCATCCTACAATGAGCAGTTCTTC
d_gene: TRBD1; j_gene: TRBJ2-7; abundance: .; len: 15; v_gene: TRBV6-5; CDR3aa: CASRARGTGTYEQYF; CDR3nt: TGTGCCAGCAGGGCCAGGGGGACAGGGACCTACGAGCAGTACTTC
d_gene: .; j_gene: TRBJ2-2; abundance: few; len: 13; v_gene: TRBV9; CDR3aa: CASSVSRTGELFF; CDR3nt: TGTGCCAGCAGCGTAAGCCGCACCGGGGAGCTGTTTTTT
d_gene: .; j_gene: TRBJ1-5; abundance: many; len: 13; v_gene: TRBV7-2; CDR3aa: CASSSQGHQPQHF; CDR3nt: TGTGCCAGCAGCTCCCAGGGCCATCAGCCCCAGCATTTT
d_gene: .; j_gene: TRBJ2-7; abundance: many; len: 13; v_gene: TRBV5-1; CDR3aa: CASSKDRAYEQYF; CDR3nt: TGCGCCAGCAGCAAGGACAGAGCCTACGAGCAGTACTTC
d_gene: .; j_gene: TRBJ2-5; abundance: .; len: 12; v_gene: TRBV5-4; CDR3aa: CASSLVEETQYF; CDR3nt: TGTGCCAGCAGCCTCGTTGAAGAGACCCAGTACTTC
d_gene: .; j_gene: TRBJ2-1; abundance: .; len: 11; v_gene: TRBV18; CDR3aa: CASSPQGGQFF; CDR3nt: TGTGCCAGCTCACCACAGGGAGGGCAGTTCTTC
d_gene: TRBD2; j_gene: TRBJ2-7; abundance: .; len: 15; v_gene: TRBV7-2; CDR3aa: CASSSLAGRTYEQYF; CDR3nt: TGTGCCAGCAGCTCGCTAGCGGGAAGGACCTACGAGCAGTACTTC
d_gene: TRBD2; j_gene: TRBJ2-2; abundance: many; len: 17; v_gene: TRBV4-3; CDR3aa: CASSRTSGGSSTGELFF; CDR3nt: TGCGCCAGCAGCCGGACTAGCGGGGGTTCGAGCACCGGGGAGCTGTTTTTT